These T cell receptor beta chains were read from a single sample in a study of cytomegalovirus exposure and HLA in healthy donors. Produced via immunoSEQ multiplex PCR; TCRdb's table is partial and in-frame only. The sample lists about 170,000 clones, around 88% seen once, with approximately 2.4% in the top ten. The material sequenced was PBMCs. The receptors come from a woman between 18 and 30 years old in good health and CMV-seronegative. Each CDR3 is given with its conserved first and last residue. Each record gives: D gene, J gene, clone size, V gene, CDR3 DNA, CDR3 protein. D genes are given only for firm matches. Clone size is shown for a subset of rows, as once, few, many or a class of expanded clone.

>.|TRBJ2-7|.|TRBV6-1
TGTGCCAGCAGTGAGCTACGGTCACCCTCCTACGAGCAGTACTTC
CASSELRSPSYEQYF
>TRBD2|TRBJ2-5|.|TRBV29-1
TGCAGCGTTGAAGACGGGAGGGCCTCTGGATATCAAGAGACCCAGTACTTC
CSVEDGRASGYQETQYF
>TRBD1|TRBJ2-7|few|TRBV30
TGTGCCTGGGGACAGGGGTACTACGAGCAGTACTTC
CAWGQGYYEQYF
>TRBD1|TRBJ2-1|.|TRBV9
TGTGCCAGCAGCGTAGGGGGACAGGGCTTTAATGAGCAGTTCTTC
CASSVGGQGFNEQFF
>.|TRBJ2-5|.|TRBV10-1
TGCGCCAGCAGTGAGTCGAAGGGGGAAGAGACCCAGTACTTC
CASSESKGEETQYF
>TRBD1|TRBJ1-2|.|TRBV19
TGTGCCAGTAGTGGAAGACAGGGGGGCAGCTATGGCTACACCTTC
CASSGRQGGSYGYTF
>TRBD2|TRBJ2-1|once|TRBV9
TGTGCCAGCAGCGTCGGAAGAGGGACTAGGGCCTACAATGAGCAGTTCTTC
CASSVGRGTRAYNEQFF
>.|TRBJ1-1|.|TRBV6-5
TGTGCCAGCAGAATGAGGGAGAAAGGCACTGAAGCTTTCTTT
CASRMREKGTEAFF
>TRBD1|TRBJ1-1|.|TRBV4-3
TGCGCCAGCAGCCCGGGGACAGGGGGGTTGACTGAAGCTTTCTTT
CASSPGTGGLTEAFF
>.|TRBJ1-4|.|TRBV6-5
TGTGCCAGCAGTTACTTAACAGGGACTAATGAAAAACTGTTTTTT
CASSYLTGTNEKLFF
>TRBD1|TRBJ1-5|.|TRBV7-8
TGTGCCAGCAGCCTACAGGGGTTTCAGCCCCAGCATTTT
CASSLQGFQPQHF
>.|TRBJ2-7|.|TRBV5-5
TGTGCCAGCAGCTTGGCGGAGGACGAGCAGTACTTC
CASSLAEDEQYF
>TRBD1|TRBJ1-2|.|TRBV5-6
TGTGCCAGCAGCTTAGGACAGGGGGCAATCTATGGCTACACCTTC
CASSLGQGAIYGYTF
>TRBD1|TRBJ1-4|.|TRBV5-8
TGTGCCAGCAGCCCCGGACAGGGGATGTCCCATAATGAAAAACTGTTTTTT
CASSPGQGMSHNEKLFF
>.|TRBJ2-3|.|TRBV19
TGTGCCAGTAGTATAGATCAAGGCGGGGATACGCAGTATTTT
CASSIDQGGDTQYF
>TRBD2|TRBJ2-3|.|TRBV7-9
TGTGCCAGCAGCCACCCCGCTAGCGGAGAAGTCACAGATACGCAGTATTTT
CASSHPASGEVTDTQYF
>TRBD1|TRBJ1-5|once|TRBV2
TGTGCCGGGAGCAGGGGGGAGGAGCAGCCCCAGCATTTT
CAGSRGEEQPQHF
>.|TRBJ2-5|.|TRBV7-8
TGTGCCAGCAGCCCTCCGGTCGGGGGTGGAGAGACCCAGTACTTC
CASSPPVGGGETQYF
>TRBD1|TRBJ2-2|.|TRBV5-4
TGTGCCAGCAGCTCGCCCGGGACAGGGACGAACACCGGGGAGCTGTTTTTT
CASSSPGTGTNTGELFF
>.|TRBJ1-1|once|TRBV19
TGTGCCAGTAGTATAGGGAGGCAGGGAGGGACTGAAGCTTTCTTT
CASSIGRQGGTEAFF
>.|TRBJ2-7|.|TRBV6-5
TGTGCCAGCAGTTATACTAGAGGGGACATTCCCTACGAGCAGTACTTC
CASSYTRGDIPYEQYF
>.|TRBJ2-1|few|TRBV6-4
TGTGCCAGCAGTCCAGACAGGCTAGGCAATGAGCAGTTCTTC
CASSPDRLGNEQFF
>TRBD2|TRBJ2-1|.|TRBV27
TGTGCCAGCAGTTTACCGGGACTAGCGGGAGGGCCTGGTAATGAGCAGTTCTTC
CASSLPGLAGGPGNEQFF
>.|TRBJ1-1|.|TRBV9
TGTGCCAGCAGCGTAGGGCCTGACACTGAAGCTTTCTTT
CASSVGPDTEAFF
>TRBD1|TRBJ1-2|.|TRBV27
TGTGCCAGCAGTGGGGACAGGTCCTATGGCTACACCTTC
CASSGDRSYGYTF
>.|TRBJ2-3|.|TRBV9
TGTGCCAGCAGCGTCGCGGGGTGGACGGGGGTAGATACGCAGTATTTT
CASSVAGWTGVDTQYF
>TRBD1|TRBJ2-2|.|TRBV30
TGTGCCTGGGGACCGGGACAGGGGGACACCGGGGAGCTGTTTTTT
CAWGPGQGDTGELFF
>TRBD1|TRBJ2-7|.|TRBV27
TGTGCCAGCAGGGGCCGGGACAGCTACTACGAGCAGTACTTC
CASRGRDSYYEQYF
>.|TRBJ2-5|.|TRBV18
TGTGCCAGCTCACCTATCGCTGGGGCAGGCGAAGAGACCCAGTACTTC
CASSPIAGAGEETQYF
>TRBD2|TRBJ2-1|.|TRBV10-3
TGTGCCATCAGTTCCGGACTAGCGGGAGGCCCCATTGCGAATGAGCAGTTCTTC
CAISSGLAGGPIANEQFF
>TRBD1|TRBJ1-1|.|TRBV2
TGTGCCAGCACCGGAGATGGACAGGGGGCTACTGAAGCTTTCTTT
CASTGDGQGATEAFF
>TRBD1|TRBJ1-5|.|TRBV18
TGTGCCAGCTCACGCTCTAAAGTAGGGGGCGATACGGATCAGCCCCAGCATTTT
CASSRSKVGGDTDQPQHF
>.|TRBJ1-6|.|TRBV5-6
TGTGCCAGCAGCTTGTGGGCAGGGAATAATTCACCCCTCCACTTT
CASSLWAGNNSPLHF
>TRBD2|TRBJ2-1|.|TRBV15
TGTGCCACCAGGATTACTAGCGGGAGTCGGCATGAGCAGTTCTTC
CATRITSGSRHEQFF
>.|TRBJ2-7|few|TRBV10-3
TGTGCCATCAGTGACAACAACGGGGTCTACGAGCAGTACTTC
CAISDNNGVYEQYF
>TRBD1|TRBJ2-1|.|TRBV7-2
TGTGCCAGCAGCGCCCTGACAGGGACAATCTACAATGAGCAGTTCTTC
CASSALTGTIYNEQFF
>.|TRBJ2-5|.|TRBV6-5
TGTGCCAGCAGGAAGGGGCTTCAAGAGACCCAGTACTTC
CASRKGLQETQYF
>TRBD2|TRBJ2-7|.|TRBV7-8
TGTGCCAGCAGCTCCTCCGGGACTACTGGCGAGCAGTACTTC
CASSSSGTTGEQYF
>TRBD1|TRBJ1-4|.|TRBV6-4
TGTGCCAGCAGCCCGACCGGGACAGGAGGGGAAAAACTGTTTTTT
CASSPTGTGGEKLFF
>TRBD1|TRBJ2-1|.|TRBV9
TGTGCCAGCAGCGCATCGGCTGTACGTCCCGGGACAGGGGGCGGGTTCGATGAGCAGTTCTTC
CASSASAVRPGTGGGFDEQFF
>.|TRBJ2-7|.|TRBV29-1
TGCAGCGTTGAATCGGGGTTAGCCTACGAGCAGTACTTC
CSVESGLAYEQYF
>.|TRBJ1-1|few|TRBV19
TGTGCCAGTAGAGCCACCACTGAAGCTTTCTTT
CASRATTEAFF
>.|TRBJ2-1|.|TRBV5-5
TGTGCCAGCAGCCCGGACAGCAGGTCCTACAATGAGCAGTTCTTC
CASSPDSRSYNEQFF
>.|TRBJ2-2|.|TRBV5-4
TGTGCCAGCAGCTCCGACACGTTCGCGAACACCGGGGAGCTGTTTTTT
CASSSDTFANTGELFF
>TRBD1|TRBJ2-5|.|TRBV7-2
TGTGCCAGCAGTTATGACAGGGAAGAGACCCAGTACTTC
CASSYDREETQYF
>.|TRBJ2-1|.|TRBV19
TGTGCCAGTAGATTGGAGGGCAAGGGTTACAATGAGCAGTTCTTC
CASRLEGKGYNEQFF
>TRBD1|TRBJ1-3|.|TRBV5-4
TGTGCCAGCAGCTTAGGGGGCAGGGGGCGAGGAAACACCATATATTTT
CASSLGGRGRGNTIYF
>TRBD2|TRBJ2-7|.|TRBV7-6
TGTGCCAGCAGCTTATGTTCCCTTTTAGGTAGCGGGAAACTAAATTACGAGCAGTACTTC
CASSLCSLLGSGKLNYEQYF
>TRBD1|TRBJ2-3|.|TRBV4-1
TGCGCCAGCAGCGGACGACAGGGCCACACAGATACGCAGTATTTT
CASSGRQGHTDTQYF
>.|TRBJ2-5|.|TRBV6-5
TGTGCCAGCAGTTACTCCCAGGGGCAAGAGACCCAGTACTTC
CASSYSQGQETQYF
>.|TRBJ1-2|.|TRBV9
TGTGCCAGCAGCTTTTCGGGACAACTCAACTATGGCTACACCTTC
CASSFSGQLNYGYTF
>TRBD2|TRBJ2-2|.|TRBV5-1
TGCGCCAGCAGCTTCTTAGCGGGAGGTGACACCGGGGAGCTGTTTTTT
CASSFLAGGDTGELFF